This T cell receptor (beta chain) was identified during a study of tumor-infiltrating lymphocytes in primary liver carcinoma. As for the study in general: All patients had surgically resected primary liver carcinoma. Findings and caveats of the study: Because the samples were bulk unsorted, the study did not compare CD4+ and CD8+ repertoires. Tumor region pairs overlapped more than did tumor-adjacent and tumor-blood pairs.

A word on this clonotype: Its target is unknown. The junction departs from germline at one end; a sequencing error may be responsible.

Unsorted whole blood yielded blood RNA, and germline DNA was extracted as well. About 3.6 milliliters of peripheral blood were collected before surgery. CDR1 SQVTM and CDR2 ANQGSEA come from the germline V gene. The CDR3 is 12 amino acids. The template, roughly 550 ng total RNA, yielded TCR beta cDNA made with a constant-region primer. Generation of the TCR beta libraries relied on three nested multiplex PCR rounds using slightly modified ARM-PCR. Investigators reported that the first two PCR rounds, at around 9 cycles each, used TRBV1-TRBV30 forward primers with a C-beta reverse primer. TCRdb re-derived calls from the multiplex PCR reads in MiXCR, one entry per CDR3 protein. Altogether about 180,000 distinct CDR3 sequences are present, over 50% being singletons, with the ten largest covering around 74%.

The sequence came from a man aged 35-49 years with primary liver carcinoma and hepatitis B virus infection. The sample taken for sequencing was peripheral blood. The chain joins TRBV29-1 to TRBJ2-7; weak D call: TRBD1 (6 bases). As DNA, the CDR3 is TGCAGCGTTGTTGGGGGCCCCTACGATCAGTACTTC. Translation gives CSVVGGPYDQYF.